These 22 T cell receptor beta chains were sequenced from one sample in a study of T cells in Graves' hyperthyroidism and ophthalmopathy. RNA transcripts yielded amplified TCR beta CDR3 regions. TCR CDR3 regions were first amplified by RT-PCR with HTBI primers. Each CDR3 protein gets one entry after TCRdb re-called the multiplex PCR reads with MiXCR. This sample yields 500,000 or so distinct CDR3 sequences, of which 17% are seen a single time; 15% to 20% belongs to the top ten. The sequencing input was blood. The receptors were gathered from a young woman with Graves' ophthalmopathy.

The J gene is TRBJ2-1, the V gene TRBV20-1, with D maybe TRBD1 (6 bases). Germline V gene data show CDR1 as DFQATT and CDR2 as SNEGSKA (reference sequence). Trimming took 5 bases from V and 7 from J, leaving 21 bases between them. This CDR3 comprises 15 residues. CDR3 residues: CSAPSRGRGENEQFF. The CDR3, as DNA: TGCAGTGCTCCTTCAAGGGGCAGGGGTGAGAATGAGCAGTTCTTC.

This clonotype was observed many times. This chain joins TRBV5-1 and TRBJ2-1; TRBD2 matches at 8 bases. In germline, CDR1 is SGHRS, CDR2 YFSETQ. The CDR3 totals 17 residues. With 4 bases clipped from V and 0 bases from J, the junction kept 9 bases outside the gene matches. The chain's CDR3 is CASSPGLAASSYNEQFF. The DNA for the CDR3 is TGCGCCAGCAGCCCCGGACTAGCCGCCTCCTCCTACAATGAGCAGTTCTTC.

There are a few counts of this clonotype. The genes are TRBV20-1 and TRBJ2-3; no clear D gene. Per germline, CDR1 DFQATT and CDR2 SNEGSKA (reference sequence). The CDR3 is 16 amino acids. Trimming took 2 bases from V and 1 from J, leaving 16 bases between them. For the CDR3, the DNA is TGCAGTGCTAGATCCCCAGGCGGAGTGGGCACAGATACGCAGTATTTT. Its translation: CSARSPGGVGTDTQYF.

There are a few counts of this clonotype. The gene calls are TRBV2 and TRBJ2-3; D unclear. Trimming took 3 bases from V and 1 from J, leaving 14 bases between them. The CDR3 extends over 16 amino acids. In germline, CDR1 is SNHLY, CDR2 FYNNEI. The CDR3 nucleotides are TGTGCCAGCAGTGACCCCCGGGCCCAGGGCACAGATACGCAGTATTTT. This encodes CASSDPRAQGTDTQYF.

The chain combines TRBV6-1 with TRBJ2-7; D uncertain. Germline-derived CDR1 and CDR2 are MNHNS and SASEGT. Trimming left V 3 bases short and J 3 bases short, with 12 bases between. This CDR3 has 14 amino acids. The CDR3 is CASSDFGKLYEQYF. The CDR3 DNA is TGTGCCAGCAGTGATTTTGGGAAACTCTACGAGCAGTACTTC.

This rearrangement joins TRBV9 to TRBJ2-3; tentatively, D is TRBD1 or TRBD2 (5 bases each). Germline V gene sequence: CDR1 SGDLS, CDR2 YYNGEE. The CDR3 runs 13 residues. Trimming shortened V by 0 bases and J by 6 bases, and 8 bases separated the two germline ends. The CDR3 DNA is TGTGCCAGCAGCGTAGTAGGGGACGATACGCAGTATTTT. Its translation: CASSVVGDDTQYF.

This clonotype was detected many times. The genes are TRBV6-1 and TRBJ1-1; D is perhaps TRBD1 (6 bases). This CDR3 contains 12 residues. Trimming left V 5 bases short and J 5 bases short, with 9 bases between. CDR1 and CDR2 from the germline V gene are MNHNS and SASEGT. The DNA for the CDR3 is TGTGCCAGCAGTCAACAGGGAACTGAAGCTTTCTTT. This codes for CASSQQGTEAFF.

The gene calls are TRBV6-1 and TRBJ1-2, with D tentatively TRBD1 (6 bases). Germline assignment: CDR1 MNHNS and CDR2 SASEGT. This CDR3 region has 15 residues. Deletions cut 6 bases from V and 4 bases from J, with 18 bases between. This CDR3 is CASSQDAGEGYGYTF. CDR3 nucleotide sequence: TGTGCCAGCAGCCAAGACGCAGGGGAGGGCTATGGCTACACCTTC.

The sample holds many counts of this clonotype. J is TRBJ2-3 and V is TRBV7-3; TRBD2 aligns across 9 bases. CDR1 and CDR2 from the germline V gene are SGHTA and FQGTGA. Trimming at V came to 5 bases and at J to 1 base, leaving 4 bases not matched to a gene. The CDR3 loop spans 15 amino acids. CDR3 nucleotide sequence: TGTGCCAGCAGCCAGAGACTAGCGGGCACAGATACGCAGTATTTT. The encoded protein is CASSQRLAGTDTQYF.

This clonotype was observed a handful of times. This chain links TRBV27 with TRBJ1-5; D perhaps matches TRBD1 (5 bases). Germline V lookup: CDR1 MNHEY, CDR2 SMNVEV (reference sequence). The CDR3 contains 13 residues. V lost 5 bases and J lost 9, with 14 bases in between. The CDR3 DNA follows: TGTGCCAGCAGTCCAGGGCCTGTGATGCCCCAGCATTTT. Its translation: CASSPGPVMPQHF.

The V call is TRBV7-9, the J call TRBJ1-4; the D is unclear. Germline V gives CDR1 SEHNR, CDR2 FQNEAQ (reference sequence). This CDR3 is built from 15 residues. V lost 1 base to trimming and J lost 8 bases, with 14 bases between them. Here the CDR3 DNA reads TGTGCCAGCAGCTTAGATCGACTAAGTGGGGAAAAACTGTTTTTT. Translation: CASSLDRLSGEKLFF.

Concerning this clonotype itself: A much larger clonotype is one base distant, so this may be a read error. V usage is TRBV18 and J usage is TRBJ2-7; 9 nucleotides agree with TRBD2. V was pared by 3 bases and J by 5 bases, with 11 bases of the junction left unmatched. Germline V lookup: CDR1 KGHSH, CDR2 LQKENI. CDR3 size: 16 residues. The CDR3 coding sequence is TGTGCCAGCTCACCTTCTTTAGCGGGAGTTTCCGACGAGCAGTACTTC. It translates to CASSPSLAGVSDEQYF.

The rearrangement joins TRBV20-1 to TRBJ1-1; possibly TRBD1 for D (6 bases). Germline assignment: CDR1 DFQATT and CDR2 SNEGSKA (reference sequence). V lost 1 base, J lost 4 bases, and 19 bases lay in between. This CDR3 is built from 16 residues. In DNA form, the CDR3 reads TGCAGTGCTAGAGGACATGCACAGGGATCCGGCACTGAAGCTTTCTTT. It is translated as CSARGHAQGSGTEAFF.

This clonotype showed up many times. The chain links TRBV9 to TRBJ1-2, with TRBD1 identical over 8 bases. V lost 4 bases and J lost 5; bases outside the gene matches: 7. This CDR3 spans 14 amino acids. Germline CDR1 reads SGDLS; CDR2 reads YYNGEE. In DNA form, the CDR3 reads TGTGCCAGCAGCTCTGGACAGGGCTTGTATGGCTACACCTTC. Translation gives CASSSGQGLYGYTF.

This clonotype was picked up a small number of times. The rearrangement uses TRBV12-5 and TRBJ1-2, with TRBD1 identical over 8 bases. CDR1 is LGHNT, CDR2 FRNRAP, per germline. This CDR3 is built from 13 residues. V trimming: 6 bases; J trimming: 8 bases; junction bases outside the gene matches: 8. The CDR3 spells CASGTTGAEGYTF. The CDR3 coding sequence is TGTGCTAGTGGCACGACAGGGGCAGAGGGCTACACCTTC.

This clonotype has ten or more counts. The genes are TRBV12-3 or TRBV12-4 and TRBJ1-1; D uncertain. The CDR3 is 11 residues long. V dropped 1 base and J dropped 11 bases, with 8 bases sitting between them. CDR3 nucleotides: TGTGCCAGCAGTTTAGGGTCCGATGCTTTCTTT. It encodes CASSLGSDAFF.

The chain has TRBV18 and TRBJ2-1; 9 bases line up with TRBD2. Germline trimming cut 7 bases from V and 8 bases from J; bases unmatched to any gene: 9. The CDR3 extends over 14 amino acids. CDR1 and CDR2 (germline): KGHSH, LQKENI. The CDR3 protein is CASFAASGDDEQFF. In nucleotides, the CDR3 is TGTGCCAGCTTTGCGGCTAGCGGGGATGATGAGCAGTTCTTC.

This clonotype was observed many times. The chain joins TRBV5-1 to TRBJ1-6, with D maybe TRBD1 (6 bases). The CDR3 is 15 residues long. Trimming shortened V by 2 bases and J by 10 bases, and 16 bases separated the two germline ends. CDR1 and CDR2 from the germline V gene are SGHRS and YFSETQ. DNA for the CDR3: TGCGCCAGCAGCTTAGTACAGGGTGTAAAGTCACCCCTCCACTTT. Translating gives CASSLVQGVKSPLHF.

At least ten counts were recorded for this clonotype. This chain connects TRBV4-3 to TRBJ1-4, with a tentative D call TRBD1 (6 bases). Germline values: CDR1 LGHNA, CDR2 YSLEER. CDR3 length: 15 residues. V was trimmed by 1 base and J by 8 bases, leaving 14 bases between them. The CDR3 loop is CASSQVGGLREKLFF. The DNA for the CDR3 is TGCGCCAGCAGCCAAGTCGGGGGCTTACGGGAAAAACTGTTTTTT.

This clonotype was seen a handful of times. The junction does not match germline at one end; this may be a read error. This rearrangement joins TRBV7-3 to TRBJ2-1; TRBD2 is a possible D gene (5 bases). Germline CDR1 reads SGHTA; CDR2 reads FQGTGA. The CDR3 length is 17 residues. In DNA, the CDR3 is TGTGCCAGCAGTTTAATAAGGGCGCGGGCTTCCTACAATGAGCAGTTCTTC. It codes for CASSLIRARASYNEQFF.

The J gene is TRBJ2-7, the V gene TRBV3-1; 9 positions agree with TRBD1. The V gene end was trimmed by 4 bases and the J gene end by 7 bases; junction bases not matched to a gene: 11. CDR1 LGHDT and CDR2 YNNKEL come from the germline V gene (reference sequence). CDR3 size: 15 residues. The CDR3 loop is CASSPGTGWGREQYF. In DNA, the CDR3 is TGTGCCAGCAGCCCCGGGACAGGGTGGGGTAGGGAGCAGTACTTC.

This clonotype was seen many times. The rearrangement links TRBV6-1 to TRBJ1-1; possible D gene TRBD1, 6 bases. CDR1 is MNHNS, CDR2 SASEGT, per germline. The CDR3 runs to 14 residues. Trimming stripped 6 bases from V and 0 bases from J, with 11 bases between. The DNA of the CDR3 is TGTGCCAGCAGGGATGGACAGATGAACACTGAAGCTTTCTTT. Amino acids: CASRDGQMNTEAFF.